Listed below are T cell receptor beta chains from one sample, sequenced in a study of cytomegalovirus exposure and HLA in healthy donors. Libraries were prepared by immunoSEQ multiplex PCR; TCRdb keeps only in-frame clonotypes and omits some of them. The profile shows 100,000 or so clones, 81% of them singletons. The sample was PBMCs. These receptor sequences come from a middle-aged man in good health and CMV-seropositive. The CDR3 runs from the conserved cysteine through the conserved F or W. A D gene is named only where the DNA matches it firmly. Clone size is not always given. Where it is, it says once, few, many or a class for expanded clones.

D	length	V	size	J	CDR3	DNA
NA	13	TRBV19	NA	TRBJ1-1	CASTQGSSTEAFF	TGTGCCAGTACCCAGGGGAGTAGTACTGAAGCTTTCTTT
NA	12	TRBV28	NA	TRBJ1-5	CASTRGNQPQHF	TGTGCCAGCACCAGGGGCAATCAGCCCCAGCATTTT
TRBD2	13	TRBV19	once	TRBJ2-3	CGAGGRSTDTQYF	TGTGGAGCGGGGGGGCGAAGCACAGATACGCAGTATTTT
NA	10	TRBV20-1	NA	TRBJ1-2	CSVNSYGYTF	TGCAGTGTAAACAGCTATGGCTACACCTTC
TRBD1	16	TRBV5-4	NA	TRBJ1-3	CASSPGTGATGNTIYF	TGTGCCAGCAGCCCCGGGACAGGGGCTACTGGAAACACCATATATTTT
TRBD2	12	TRBV28	NA	TRBJ2-7	CASTPGGGPGYF	TGTGCCAGCACCCCGGGGGGAGGCCCGGGCTACTTC
TRBD1	13	TRBV10-3	NA	TRBJ2-1	CAITDRGLNEQFF	TGTGCCATTACGGACAGGGGGCTGAATGAGCAGTTCTTC
TRBD2	13	TRBV15	NA	TRBJ2-3	CATQAGNTDTQYF	TGTGCCACACAAGCGGGGAACACAGATACGCAGTATTTT
NA	14	TRBV4-1	few	TRBJ2-7	CASSQQSTTYEQYF	TGCGCCAGCAGCCAACAGTCCACGACCTACGAGCAGTACTTC
TRBD1	17	TRBV2	NA	TRBJ1-3	CASSEMGIGTGLNTIYF	TGTGCCAGCAGTGAAATGGGGATAGGGACAGGGCTAAACACCATATATTTT
NA	13	TRBV9	NA	TRBJ1-1	CASSYQWNTEAFF	TGTGCCAGCAGCTATCAGTGGAACACTGAAGCTTTCTTT
NA	14	TRBV10-3	NA	TRBJ1-2	CATSLGQVGGGYTF	TGTGCCACCTCCTTAGGGCAGGTGGGGGGAGGCTACACCTTC
NA	16	TRBV19	NA	TRBJ1-4	CASSIRFLATNEKLFF	TGTGCCAGTAGTATCCGGTTCCTGGCAACTAATGAAAAACTGTTTTTT
TRBD1	17	TRBV5-4	NA	TRBJ2-6	CASSRGGTGSGANGLTF	TGTGCCAGCAGCCGCGGTGGGACAGGGTCCGGGGCCAACGGCCTGACTTTC
NA	15	TRBV11-2	NA	TRBJ2-3	CASSRRRGDTDTQYF	TGTGCCAGCAGTAGACGGCGGGGCGACACAGATACGCAGTATTTT
TRBD1	13	TRBV9	NA	TRBJ1-1	CASSSTGGTEAFF	TGTGCCAGCAGCTCGACAGGGGGGACTGAAGCTTTCTTT
NA	15	TRBV6-5	NA	TRBJ1-5	CASSRSPSLDQPQHF	TGTGCCAGCAGTCGCTCCCCTAGTCTAGATCAGCCCCAGCATTTT
NA	15	TRBV9	NA	TRBJ2-5	CASSVDLGGQETQYF	TGTGCCAGCAGCGTAGATTTGGGGGGCCAAGAGACCCAGTACTTC
NA	15	TRBV7-9	NA	TRBJ2-3	CASSLAGYRTDTQYF	TGTGCCAGCAGCTTAGCGGGCTACCGCACAGATACGCAGTATTTT
TRBD1	18	TRBV12-5	NA	TRBJ1-2	CASGLPTGGPGASRGYTF	TGTGCTAGTGGTTTGCCGACAGGGGGCCCGGGGGCTTCGAGGGGCTACACCTTC
NA	14	TRBV6-1	NA	TRBJ1-2	CASSGWGGEAGYTF	TGTGCCAGCAGTGGATGGGGTGGGGAGGCTGGCTACACCTTC
TRBD1	15	TRBV18	NA	TRBJ2-7	CASSPGTGGSAEQYF	TGTGCCAGCTCACCGGGGACAGGGGGCTCGGCCGAGCAGTACTTC